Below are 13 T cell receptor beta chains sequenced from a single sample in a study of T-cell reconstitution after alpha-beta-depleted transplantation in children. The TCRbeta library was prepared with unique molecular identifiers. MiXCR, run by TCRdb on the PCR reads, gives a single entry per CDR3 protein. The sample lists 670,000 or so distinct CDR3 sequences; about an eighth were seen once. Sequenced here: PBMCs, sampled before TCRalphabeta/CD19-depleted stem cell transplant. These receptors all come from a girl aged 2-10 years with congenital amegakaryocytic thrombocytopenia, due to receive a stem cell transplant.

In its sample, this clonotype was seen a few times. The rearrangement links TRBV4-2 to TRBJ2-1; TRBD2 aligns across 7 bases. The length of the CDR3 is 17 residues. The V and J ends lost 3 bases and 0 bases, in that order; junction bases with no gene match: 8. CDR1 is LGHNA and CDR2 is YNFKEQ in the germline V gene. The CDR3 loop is CASSQGGKGSSYNEQFF. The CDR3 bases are TGTGCCAGCAGCCAGGGGGGGAAAGGGAGCTCCTACAATGAGCAGTTCTTC.

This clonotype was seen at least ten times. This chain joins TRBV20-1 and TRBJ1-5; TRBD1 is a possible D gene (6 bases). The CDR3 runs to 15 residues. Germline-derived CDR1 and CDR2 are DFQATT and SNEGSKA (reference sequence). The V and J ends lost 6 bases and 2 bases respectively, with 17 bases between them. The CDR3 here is CSARGRVLGNQPQHF. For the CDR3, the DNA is TGCAGTGCCAGGGGACGAGTATTGGGCAATCAGCCCCAGCATTTT.

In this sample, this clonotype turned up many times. The CDR3 DNA sequence: TGCGCCAGCAGTGAATCGTTAACAGGGATCGGGGAGCTGTTTTTT. The encoded protein is CASSESLTGIGELFF. This chain links TRBV5-1 with TRBJ2-2; tentatively, D is TRBD1 (6 bases). The V and J ends lost 5 bases and 7 bases respectively, with 18 bases between them. The CDR3 has 15 amino acids. The germline CDR1 and CDR2 sequences are SGHRS and YFSETQ.

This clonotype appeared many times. CDR3: CSAKRSTYEQYF. CDR3 nucleotides: TGCAGCGCGAAACGATCGACCTACGAGCAGTACTTC. This chain links TRBV29-1 with TRBJ2-7; D gene uncertain. The V end was cut by 7 bases, the J end by 2 bases, with 12 bases between. Germline V gives CDR1 SQVTM, CDR2 ANQGSEA. CDR3 length equals 12 residues.

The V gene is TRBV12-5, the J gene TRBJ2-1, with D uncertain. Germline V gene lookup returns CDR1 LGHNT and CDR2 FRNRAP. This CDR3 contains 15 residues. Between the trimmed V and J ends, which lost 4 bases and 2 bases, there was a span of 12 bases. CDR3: CASGSPIQAYNEQFF. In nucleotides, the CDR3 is TGTGCTAGTGGTTCCCCGATCCAGGCCTACAATGAGCAGTTCTTC.

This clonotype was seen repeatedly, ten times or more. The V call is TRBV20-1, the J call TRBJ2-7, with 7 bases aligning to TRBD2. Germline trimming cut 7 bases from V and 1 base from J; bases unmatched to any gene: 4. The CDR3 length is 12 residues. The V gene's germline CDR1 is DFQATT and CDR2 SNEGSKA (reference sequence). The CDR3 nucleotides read TGCAGTGGGCGGGAGACGTCCTACGAGCAGTACTTC. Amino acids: CSGRETSYEQYF.

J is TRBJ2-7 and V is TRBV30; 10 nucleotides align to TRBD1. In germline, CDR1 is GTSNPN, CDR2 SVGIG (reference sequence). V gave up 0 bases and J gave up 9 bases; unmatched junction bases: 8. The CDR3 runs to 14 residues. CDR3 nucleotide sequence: TGTGCCTGGAGTGTACGAGGGACAGGGGACCCGCAGTACTTC. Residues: CAWSVRGTGDPQYF.

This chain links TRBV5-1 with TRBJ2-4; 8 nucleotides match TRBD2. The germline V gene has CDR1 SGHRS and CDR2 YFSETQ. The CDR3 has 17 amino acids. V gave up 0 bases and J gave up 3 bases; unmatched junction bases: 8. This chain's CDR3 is CASSLDAGGLDKNIQYF. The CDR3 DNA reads TGCGCCAGCAGCTTGGATGCGGGGGGTCTAGACAAAAACATTCAGTACTTC.

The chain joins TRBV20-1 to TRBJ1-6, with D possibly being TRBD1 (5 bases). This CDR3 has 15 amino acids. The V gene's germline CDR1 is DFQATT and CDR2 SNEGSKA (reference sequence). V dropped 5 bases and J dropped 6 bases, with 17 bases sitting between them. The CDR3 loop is CSAAPGGRSNSPLHF. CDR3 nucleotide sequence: TGCAGTGCTGCCCCTGGGGGACGGTCTAATTCACCCCTCCACTTT.

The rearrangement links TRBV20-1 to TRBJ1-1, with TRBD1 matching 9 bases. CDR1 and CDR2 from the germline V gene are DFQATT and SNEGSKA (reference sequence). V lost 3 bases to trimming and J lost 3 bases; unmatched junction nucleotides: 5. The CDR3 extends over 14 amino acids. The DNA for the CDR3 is TGCAGTGCTAGGGGGACAGGGCCGGACACTGAAGCTTTCTTT. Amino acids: CSARGTGPDTEAFF.

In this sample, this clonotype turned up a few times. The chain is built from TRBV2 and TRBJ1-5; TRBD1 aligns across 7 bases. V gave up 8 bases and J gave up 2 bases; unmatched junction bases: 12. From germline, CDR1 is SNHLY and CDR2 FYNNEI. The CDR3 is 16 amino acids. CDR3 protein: CASRDRNVYGNQPQHF. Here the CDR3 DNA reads TGTGCCAGCCGGGACAGAAACGTTTATGGCAATCAGCCCCAGCATTTT.

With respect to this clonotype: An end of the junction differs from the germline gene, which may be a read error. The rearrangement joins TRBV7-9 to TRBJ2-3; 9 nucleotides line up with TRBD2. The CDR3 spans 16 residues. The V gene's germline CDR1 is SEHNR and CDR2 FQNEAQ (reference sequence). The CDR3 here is CASNLAGTSPTDTQYF. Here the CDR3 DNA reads TGTGCCAGCAACTTAGCCGGGACTAGCCCCACAGATACGCAGTATTTT.

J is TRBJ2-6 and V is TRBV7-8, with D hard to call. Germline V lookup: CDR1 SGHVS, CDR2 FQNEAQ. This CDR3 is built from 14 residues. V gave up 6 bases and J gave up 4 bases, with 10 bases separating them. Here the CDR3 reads CASRSELGANVLTF. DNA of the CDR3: TGTGCCAGCAGGTCGGAGTTAGGGGCCAACGTCCTGACTTTC.